This passage covers 22 T cell receptor beta chains from one sample sequenced in a study of blood T cell repertoires in COVID-19. Repertoires were generated with immunoSEQ multiplex PCR, while TCRdb's copy carries only in-frame clones and drops some. This sample has about 81,000 clones, with about four fifths found just once. What was sequenced was peripheral blood. These receptors all stem from a human donor in a cohort sampled during active COVID-19.

This rearrangement joins TRBV7-3 to TRBJ2-1; the match to TRBD2 covers 10 bases. CDR1 SGHTA and CDR2 FQGTGA come from the germline V gene. The CDR3 loop spans 16 amino acids. V was clipped by 5 bases and J by 4 bases; unmatched bases: 8. CDR3 coding DNA: TGTGCCAGCAGCATAGACGGACTAGCGGCTTACAATGAGCAGTTCTTC. This codes for CASSIDGLAAYNEQFF.

This clone showed up many times. This rearrangement joins TRBV7-2 to TRBJ2-7; no clear D. The CDR3 length is 16 residues. Trimming removed 4 bases from V and 3 bases from J, with 19 bases in between. CDR1 and CDR2 from the germline V gene are SGHTA and FQGNSA. As DNA, the CDR3 is TGTGCCAGCAGCTCAACAGAGTGGGTTAACGGCTACGAGCAGTACTTC. This sequence encodes CASSSTEWVNGYEQYF.

This rearrangement joins TRBV18 to TRBJ1-1; D possibly corresponds to TRBD1 (5 bases). V was pared by 3 bases and J by 1 base, with 9 bases between. The germline gives CDR1 KGHSH, CDR2 LQKENI. The CDR3 length is 14 residues. As DNA, the CDR3 is TGTGCCAGCTCACCGGGGCAGGCGAACACTGAAGCTTTCTTT. As protein: CASSPGQANTEAFF.

V usage is TRBV5-5 and J usage is TRBJ2-7; the D is unclear. Germline V gene data show CDR1 as SGHKS and CDR2 as YYEKEE (reference sequence). Trimming took 4 bases from V and 2 from J, leaving 16 bases between them. CDR3 length: 15 residues. The CDR3 sequence is CASSPRLLIPYEQYF. The DNA for the CDR3 is TGTGCCAGCAGCCCGCGACTCCTCATACCCTACGAGCAGTACTTC.

The rearrangement uses TRBV7-9 and TRBJ1-2; D ambiguous. CDR1 and CDR2 (germline): SEHNR, FQNEAQ (reference sequence). V lost 4 bases, J lost 4 bases, and 10 bases lay in between. The CDR3 covers 13 residues. The DNA of the CDR3 is TGTGCCAGCAGCTCACCGGGTGTCTATGGCTACACCTTC. This encodes CASSSPGVYGYTF.

The chain carries TRBV3-1 (or the pseudogene TRBV3-2) and TRBJ1-1; TRBD1 might be the D (5 bases). With 4 bases removed from V and 1 base from J, the gap between germline ends came to 13 bases. Germline V gene lookup returns CDR1 LGHDT and CDR2 YNNKEL (reference sequence). The CDR3 has 15 residues. The CDR3: CASSPQPTENTEAFF. CDR3 coding DNA: TGTGCCAGCAGCCCCCAACCGACAGAGAACACTGAAGCTTTCTTT.

This clone has only a few counts. The chain employs TRBV15 and TRBJ2-1; 11 bases match TRBD1. Trimming at V came to 4 bases and at J to 8 bases, leaving 7 bases not matched to a gene. Germline CDR1 reads LNHNV; CDR2 reads YYDKDF (reference sequence). The CDR3 runs 15 residues. The CDR3: CATSTSDRGQDEQFF. The CDR3 DNA is TGTGCCACCAGCACGTCGGACAGGGGGCAGGATGAGCAGTTCTTC.

This clone has just one count. The chain is built from TRBV28 and TRBJ2-7; 9 positions agree with TRBD1. Germline CDR1 and CDR2: MDHEN and SYDVKM. V shed 6 bases, J shed 5 bases, and the junction held 8 bases outside the gene matches. The CDR3 consists of 14 residues. Here the CDR3 DNA reads TGTGCCAGCAGGGCCCGGGACAGGGCCCACGAGCAGTACTTC. Translating gives CASRARDRAHEQYF.

This chain joins TRBV11-2 and TRBJ1-1, with no clear D. This CDR3 contains 12 residues. With 1 base removed from V and 6 bases from J, the gap between germline ends came to 6 bases. From germline, CDR1 is SGHAT and CDR2 FQNNGV. The CDR3 protein is CASSLAGSEAFF. CDR3 in DNA: TGTGCCAGCAGCTTAGCGGGTTCTGAAGCTTTCTTT.

V and J are TRBV18 and TRBJ1-5, with TRBD1 as a possible D gene (6 bases). CDR1 KGHSH and CDR2 LQKENI come from the germline V gene. This CDR3 comprises 18 residues. The V gene lost 5 bases and the J gene lost 1 base, with 21 bases spanning the gap. The CDR3 is CASSSTLYDRSSNQPQHF. CDR3 nucleotides: TGTGCCAGCTCATCAACACTCTATGACAGGTCGAGCAATCAGCCCCAGCATTTT.

This chain joins TRBV7-3 and TRBJ2-2; D gene ambiguous. The CDR3 runs 15 residues. The V gene lost 5 bases and the J gene lost 7 bases, with 17 bases spanning the gap. Per the germline V gene, CDR1 is SGHTA and CDR2 is FQGTGA. The DNA for the CDR3 is TGTGCCAGCAGCGTTAGAGCAGAAACGGGCGGGGAGCTGTTTTTT. This sequence encodes CASSVRAETGGELFF.

This clone was detected only a few times. The V call is TRBV5-1, the J call TRBJ2-1, with 13 bases matching TRBD2. The germline V gene encodes CDR1 SGHRS and CDR2 YFSETQ. Trimming removed 6 bases from V and 7 bases from J; junction bases left unmatched: 16. The CDR3 consists of 18 residues. The CDR3 DNA is TGCGCCAGCACCCGGACTAGCGGGGGAATTGCTAGGGTGAATGAGCAGTTCTTC. Protein sequence: CASTRTSGGIARVNEQFF. The variable domain in full, with the rest retrieved from reference TRBV5-1 and TRBJ2-1, is KAGVTQTPRYLIKTRGQQVTLSCSPISGHRSVSWYQQTPGQGLQFLFEYFSETQRNKGNFPGRFSGRQFSNSRSEMNVSTLELGDSALYLCASTRTSGGIARVNEQFFGPGTRLTVL.

This sequence joins TRBV6-4 and TRBJ1-1; D gene uncertain. This CDR3 is built from 13 residues. CDR1 and CDR2 from the germline V gene are MRHNA and SNTAGT. With 8 bases removed from V and 0 bases from J, the gap between germline ends came to 10 bases. The CDR3 sequence is CASSPEVNTEAFF. The DNA for the CDR3 is TGTGCCAGCTCGCCGGAGGTGAACACTGAAGCTTTCTTT.

The chain recombines TRBV30 with TRBJ1-2; D call uncertain. The germline V and J ends were trimmed by 2 bases and 7 bases, with 20 bases remaining between them. The CDR3 loop spans 15 amino acids. Germline V gives CDR1 GTSNPN, CDR2 SVGIG (reference sequence). This chain's CDR3 is CAWSSLTLRGFGYTF. The CDR3 region has the DNA TGTGCCTGGAGTTCCTTGACTTTGAGAGGGTTTGGCTACACCTTC.

This chain links TRBV9 with TRBJ2-1, with 9 bases aligning to TRBD2. The length of the CDR3 is 15 residues. The ends lost 4 bases at V and 4 bases at J; junction bases unmatched: 6. Germline V gives CDR1 SGDLS, CDR2 YYNGEE. CDR3 in DNA: TGTGCCAGCAGCCCGGGCGGGGGGGCTTACAATGAGCAGTTCTTC. It yields the protein CASSPGGGAYNEQFF. Filled out from reference TRBV9 and TRBJ2-1, the complete variable domain reads DSGVTQTPKHLITATGQRVTLRCSPRSGDLSVYWYQQSLDQGLQFLIQYYNGEERAKGNILERFSAQQFPDLHSELNLSSLELGDSALYFCASSPGGGAYNEQFFGPGTRLTVL.

The rearrangement joins TRBV5-6 to TRBJ2-2; 7 bases align to TRBD1. Germline V gene lookup returns CDR1 SGHDT and CDR2 YYEEEE. The V gene end was trimmed by 2 bases and the J gene end by 3 bases; junction bases not matched to a gene: 4. This CDR3 spans 15 amino acids. The CDR3 DNA reads TGTGCCAGCAGCTTTAAGGGGGCGGACACCGGGGAGCTGTTTTTT. Encoded protein: CASSFKGADTGELFF.

This chain connects TRBV18 to TRBJ1-4; 8 bases are a match to TRBD1. This CDR3 comprises 17 residues. The germline gives CDR1 KGHSH, CDR2 LQKENI. Germline trimming cut 2 bases from V and 4 bases from J; bases unmatched to any gene: 9. Here the CDR3 reads CASSPFSRGLSNEKLFF. CDR3 coding DNA: TGTGCCAGCTCACCATTCTCCAGGGGGCTTAGTAATGAAAAACTGTTTTTT.

The V call is TRBV19, the J call TRBJ2-7; 7 bases agree with TRBD1. Germline V lookup: CDR1 LNHDA, CDR2 SQIVND (reference sequence). This CDR3 is 15 amino acids long. Germline trimming cut 5 bases from V and 6 bases from J; bases unmatched to any gene: 13. DNA of the CDR3: TGTGCCAGTAGTTACGCCGGGACAGCCCCCAGCGAGCAGTACTTC. The encoded protein is CASSYAGTAPSEQYF.

This chain connects TRBV18 to TRBJ1-5; D is ambiguous. Trimming pared 3 bases from V and 4 bases from J, leaving 13 bases between. The CDR3 has 15 residues. Germline-derived CDR1 and CDR2 are KGHSH and LQKENI. CDR3 residues: CASSPNKLKNQPQHF. For the CDR3, the DNA is TGTGCCAGCTCACCGAATAAGCTTAAGAATCAGCCCCAGCATTTT.

The chain carries TRBV14 and TRBJ2-3, with 11 bases fitting TRBD2. This CDR3 region has 16 residues. CDR1 is SGHDN and CDR2 is FVKESK in the germline V gene. The V segment lost 5 bases and the J segment 1 base; nucleotides outside the gene matches: 5. Here the CDR3 reads CASSARLAGRTDTQYF. The CDR3 DNA follows: TGTGCCAGCAGCGCCCGACTAGCGGGGCGCACAGATACGCAGTATTTT.

The chain combines TRBV28 with TRBJ2-7; D perhaps matches TRBD1 (5 bases). Looked up from germline, CDR1 is MDHEN and CDR2 is SYDVKM. V lost 3 bases to trimming and J lost 3 bases, with 12 bases between them. The CDR3 is made up of 14 amino acids. CDR3 sequence reads: CASSLLRAYYEQYF. DNA of the CDR3: TGTGCCAGCAGTTTGCTCAGGGCTTACTACGAGCAGTACTTC.

V gene TRBV5-6 combines with J gene TRBJ1-1, with D possibly being TRBD1 (5 bases). The CDR3 consists of 12 residues. V was cut by 5 bases and J by 6 bases, with 11 bases left in between. Germline values: CDR1 SGHDT, CDR2 YYEEEE. CDR3 nucleotide sequence: TGTGCCAGCAGTCAGGGTGTCCCTGAAGCTTTCTTT. Residues: CASSQGVPEAFF.